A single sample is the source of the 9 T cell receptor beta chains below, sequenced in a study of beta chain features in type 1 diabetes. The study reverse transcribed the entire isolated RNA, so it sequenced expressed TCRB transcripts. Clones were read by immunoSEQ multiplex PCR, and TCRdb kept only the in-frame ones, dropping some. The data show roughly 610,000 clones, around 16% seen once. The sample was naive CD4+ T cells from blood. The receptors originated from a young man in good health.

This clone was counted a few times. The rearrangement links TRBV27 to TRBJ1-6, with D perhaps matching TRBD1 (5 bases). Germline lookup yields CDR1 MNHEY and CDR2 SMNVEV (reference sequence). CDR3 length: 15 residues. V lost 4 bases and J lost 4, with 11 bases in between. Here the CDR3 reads CASSSPGPYNSPLHF. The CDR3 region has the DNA TGTGCCAGCAGTTCGCCGGGGCCTTATAATTCACCCCTCCACTTT.

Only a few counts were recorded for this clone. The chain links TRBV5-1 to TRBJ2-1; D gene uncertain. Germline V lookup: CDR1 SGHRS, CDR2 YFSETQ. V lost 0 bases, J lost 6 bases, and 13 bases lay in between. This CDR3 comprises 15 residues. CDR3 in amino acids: CASSLAARLLNEQFF. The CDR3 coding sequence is TGCGCCAGCAGCTTGGCCGCTAGACTCCTCAATGAGCAGTTCTTC.

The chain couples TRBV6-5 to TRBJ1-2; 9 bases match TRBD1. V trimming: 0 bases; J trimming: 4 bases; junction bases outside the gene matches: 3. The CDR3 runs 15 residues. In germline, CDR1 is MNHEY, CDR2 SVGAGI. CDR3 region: CASSYSPTGGYGYTF. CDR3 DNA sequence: TGTGCCAGCAGTTACTCCCCGACAGGGGGCTATGGCTACACCTTC.

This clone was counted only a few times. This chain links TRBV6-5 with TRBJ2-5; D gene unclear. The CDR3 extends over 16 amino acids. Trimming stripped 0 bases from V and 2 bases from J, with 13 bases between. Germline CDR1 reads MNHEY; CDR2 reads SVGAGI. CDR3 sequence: CASSYSSSPGQETQYF. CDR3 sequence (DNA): TGTGCCAGCAGTTACTCGAGCTCCCCCGGGCAAGAGACCCAGTACTTC.

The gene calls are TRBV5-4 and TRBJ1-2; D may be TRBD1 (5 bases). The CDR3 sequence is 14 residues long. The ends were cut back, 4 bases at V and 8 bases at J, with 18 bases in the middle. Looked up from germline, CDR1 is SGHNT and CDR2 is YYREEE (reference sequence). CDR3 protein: CASSPQAGTEGYTF. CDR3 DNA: TGTGCCAGCAGCCCCCAGGCGGGGACTGAGGGCTACACCTTC.

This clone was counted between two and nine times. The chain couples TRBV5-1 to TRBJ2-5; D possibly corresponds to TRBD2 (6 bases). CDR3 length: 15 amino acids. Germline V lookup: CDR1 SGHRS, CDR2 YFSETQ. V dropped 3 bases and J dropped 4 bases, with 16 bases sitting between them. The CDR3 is CASSSNGGGRETQYF. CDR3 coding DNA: TGCGCCAGCAGCTCTAACGGGGGAGGTCGAGAGACCCAGTACTTC. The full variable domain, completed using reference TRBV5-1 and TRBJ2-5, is KAGVTQTPRYLIKTRGQQVTLSCSPISGHRSVSWYQQTPGQGLQFLFEYFSETQRNKGNFPGRFSGRQFSNSRSEMNVSTLELGDSALYLCASSSNGGGRETQYFGPGTRLLVL.

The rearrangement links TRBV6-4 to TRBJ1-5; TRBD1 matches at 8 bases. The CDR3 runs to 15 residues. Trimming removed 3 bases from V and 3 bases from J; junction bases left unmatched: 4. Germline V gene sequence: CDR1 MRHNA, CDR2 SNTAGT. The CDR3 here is CASSEGTGYNQPQHF. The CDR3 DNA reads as TGTGCCAGCAGTGAGGGGACAGGATACAATCAGCCCCAGCATTTT.

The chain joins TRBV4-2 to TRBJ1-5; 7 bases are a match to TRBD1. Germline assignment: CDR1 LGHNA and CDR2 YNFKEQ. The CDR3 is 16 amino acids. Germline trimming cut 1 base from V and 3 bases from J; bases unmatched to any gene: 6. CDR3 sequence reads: CASSQVVQGFNQPQHF. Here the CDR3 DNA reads TGTGCCAGCAGCCAAGTCGTACAGGGGTTCAATCAGCCCCAGCATTTT.

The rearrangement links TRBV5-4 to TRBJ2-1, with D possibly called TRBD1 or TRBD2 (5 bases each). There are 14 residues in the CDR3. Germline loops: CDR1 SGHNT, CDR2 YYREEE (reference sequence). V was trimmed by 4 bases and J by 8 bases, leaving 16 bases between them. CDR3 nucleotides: TGTGCCAGCAGCCTAAGGGACCGGATGCATGAGCAGTTCTTC. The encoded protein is CASSLRDRMHEQFF.